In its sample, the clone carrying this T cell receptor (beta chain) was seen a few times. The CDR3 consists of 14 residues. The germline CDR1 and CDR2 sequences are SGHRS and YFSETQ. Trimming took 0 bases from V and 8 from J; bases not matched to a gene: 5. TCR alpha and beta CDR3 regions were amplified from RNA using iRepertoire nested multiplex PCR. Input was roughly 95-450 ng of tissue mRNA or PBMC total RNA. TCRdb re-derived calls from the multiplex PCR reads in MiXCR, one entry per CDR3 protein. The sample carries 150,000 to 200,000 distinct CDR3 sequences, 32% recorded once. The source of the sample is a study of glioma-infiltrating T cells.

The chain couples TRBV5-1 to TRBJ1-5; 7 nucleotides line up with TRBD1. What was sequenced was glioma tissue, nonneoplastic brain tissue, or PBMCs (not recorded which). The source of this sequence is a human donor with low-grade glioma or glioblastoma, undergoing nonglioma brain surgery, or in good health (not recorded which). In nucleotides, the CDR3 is TGCGCCAGCAGCTTGGGGACAGGAAGGGAGCCCCAGCATTTT. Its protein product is CASSLGTGREPQHF.